The rows below give T cell receptor beta chains drawn from one sample of a study of graft-versus-host responses after intestinal transplantation. The data were produced by immunoSEQ multiplex PCR, yet TCRdb's version contains in-frame clones alone and is incomplete. The repertoire consists of 20,000 to 30,000 clones, with roughly 85% occurring once and the leading ten covering around 1.1%. Sequenced here: PBMCs, sampled approximately four weeks after intestinal transplant. These receptors were collected from a human patient who received an intestinal transplant, so some T cells may come from the graft donor. Both conserved end residues are part of each CDR3. The order of the fields is clone size, V gene, J gene, D gene, CDR3 protein, CDR3 DNA. A D gene is named only where the DNA matches it firmly. Only some rows state a clone size, as once, few, many or a class for expanded clones.

-	TRBV5-4	TRBJ1-2	-	CASSLAEAYGYTF	TGTGCCAGCAGCTTGGCAGAAGCCTATGGCTACACCTTC
-	TRBV27	TRBJ2-7	-	CASSLWGSYEQYF	TGTGCCAGCAGTTTATGGGGCTCCTACGAGCAGTACTTC
-	TRBV27	TRBJ1-5	-	CASSLYGIQPQHF	TGTGCCAGCAGTTTATATGGTATACAGCCCCAGCATTTT
-	TRBV7-8	TRBJ2-1	TRBD2	CAIGRSGGPYNEQFF	TGTGCCATAGGTCGTAGCGGGGGGCCTTACAATGAGCAGTTCTTC
-	TRBV11-1	TRBJ1-1	-	CASSSYRRGPNTEAFF	TGTGCCAGCAGCTCCTACCGGAGGGGCCCGAACACTGAAGCTTTCTTT
-	TRBV6-5	TRBJ2-7	-	CASSYSSGPYEQYF	TGTGCCAGCAGTTACTCGTCGGGACCCTACGAGCAGTACTTC
-	TRBV6-6	TRBJ2-7	-	CASSSGTSLFEEQYF	TGTGCCAGCAGTTCCGGGACTTCGCTATTTGAGGAGCAGTACTTC
-	TRBV19	TRBJ1-1	TRBD1	CASSIDLRQGVNTEAFF	TGTGCCAGTAGTATAGATTTGAGGCAGGGGGTGAACACTGAAGCTTTCTTT
-	TRBV5-1	TRBJ2-3	TRBD2	CASSFGLAGTDTQYF	TGCGCCAGCAGTTTCGGACTAGCGGGCACAGATACGCAGTATTTT
-	TRBV7-6	TRBJ2-1	-	CASSLGYNEQFF	TGTGCCAGCAGCTTAGGGTACAATGAGCAGTTCTTC
once	TRBV27	TRBJ2-2	-	CASSFEGFTGELFF	TGTGCCAGCAGTTTTGAGGGATTCACCGGGGAGCTGTTTTTT
-	TRBV6-5	TRBJ1-1	-	CASSYSEDLNTEAFF	TGTGCCAGCAGTTACTCGGAGGACCTGAACACTGAAGCTTTCTTT
-	TRBV6-5	TRBJ2-3	-	CASSYFHTGSADTQYF	TGTGCCAGCAGTTACTTTCATACAGGGAGCGCAGATACGCAGTATTTT
-	TRBV6-5	TRBJ2-5	-	CASSYSGKETQYF	TGTGCCAGCAGTTACTCGGGGAAAGAGACCCAGTACTTC
once	TRBV27	TRBJ2-7	-	CASSLSAPYEPYF	TGTGCCAGCAGTTTATCGGCCCCCTACGAGCCGTACTTC
once	TRBV6-5	TRBJ2-1	TRBD2	CASSYTSGKNNEQFF	TGTGCCAGCAGTTACACTAGCGGGAAAAACAATGAGCAGTTCTTC
-	TRBV6-5	TRBJ1-1	TRBD1	CASSYYRGLTEAFF	TGTGCCAGCAGTTACTACAGGGGGCTTACTGAAGCTTTCTTT
-	TRBV9	TRBJ2-3	TRBD2	CATFRLAGGPSIDTQYF	TGTGCCACCTTCCGACTAGCGGGGGGGCCGAGTATAGATACGCAGTATTTT
once	TRBV10-1	TRBJ2-2	TRBD1	CASSTQGRSNTGELFF	TGCGCCAGCAGTACACAGGGGCGATCGAACACCGGGGAGCTGTTTTTT
-	TRBV29-1	TRBJ2-5	TRBD1	CSVLRQGETQYF	TGCAGCGTTCTCCGACAGGGAGAGACCCAGTACTTC
-	TRBV5-1	TRBJ1-1	-	CASSLVLGLEAFF	TGCGCCAGCAGCTTGGTCCTTGGACTTGAAGCTTTCTTT
-	TRBV6-1	TRBJ2-5	-	CALGSETQYF	TGTGCCCTTGGATCCGAGACCCAGTACTTC
-	TRBV4-1	TRBJ1-6	-	CASSQQGKQFLSPLHF	TGCGCCAGCAGCCAACAGGGGAAACAATTTCTGTCACCCCTCCACTTT
-	TRBV27	TRBJ1-1	-	CASKGAFAEAFF	TGTGCCAGCAAGGGAGCATTCGCTGAAGCTTTCTTT
-	TRBV6-5	TRBJ2-7	-	CASSYSFSGTYEQYF	TGTGCCAGCAGTTACTCGTTTAGTGGCACCTACGAGCAGTACTTC
-	TRBV2	TRBJ1-6	-	CASNKDYNSPLHF	TGTGCCAGCAATAAGGATTATAATTCACCCCTCCACTTT
-	TRBV10-3	TRBJ2-3	-	CAISAGGTDTQYF	TGTGCCATCAGTGCAGGGGGCACAGATACGCAGTATTTT
few	TRBV5-1	TRBJ1-6	-	CASSFGIDSSSYNSPLHF	TGCGCCAGCAGCTTCGGGATCGACAGCAGCTCCTATAATTCACCCCTCCACTTT
-	TRBV10-3	TRBJ2-3	-	CAISGLSTDTQYF	TGTGCCATCAGTGGGCTGAGCACAGATACGCAGTATTTT
few	TRBV6-1	TRBJ1-1	-	CASPVGTTEAFF	TGTGCCAGCCCGGTGGGGACCACTGAAGCTTTCTTT
-	TRBV4-2	TRBJ1-2	TRBD1	CASSQERTGGYGYTF	TGTGCCAGCAGCCAAGAGAGGACAGGGGGCTATGGCTACACCTTC
-	TRBV7-3	TRBJ2-3	TRBD1	CASSPGQSTDTQYF	TGTGCCAGCAGCCCGGGACAGTCCACAGATACGCAGTATTTT
-	TRBV7-9	TRBJ1-5	TRBD1	CASSLSQGTGSNQPQHF	TGTGCCAGCAGCTTAAGTCAAGGGACAGGGTCAAATCAGCCCCAGCATTTT
-	TRBV13	TRBJ2-5	TRBD2	CASSLTSGEETQYF	TGTGCCAGCAGCTTAACTAGCGGGGAAGAGACCCAGTACTTC
-	TRBV4-2	TRBJ1-5	TRBD1	CASSQDTGTGNQPQHF	TGTGCCAGCAGCCAAGACACCGGGACAGGGAACCAGCCCCAGCATTTT
-	TRBV10-3	TRBJ2-7	TRBD2	CAIDGGGYEQYF	TGTGCCATCGATGGCGGGGGCTACGAGCAGTACTTC
-	TRBV7-3	TRBJ2-2	TRBD1	CASDRDSPTGELFF	TGTGCCAGCGACAGGGACAGCCCTACCGGGGAGCTGTTTTTT
-	TRBV20-1	TRBJ2-7	-	CSARETYEQYF	TGCAGTGCTAGAGAAACGTACGAGCAGTACTTC
-	TRBV28	TRBJ2-3	TRBD2	CASSLSGGRDTQYF	TGTGCCAGCAGTTTAAGCGGGGGGAGAGATACGCAGTATTTT
-	TRBV19	TRBJ1-6	TRBD1	CASSTRTGTSYNSPLHF	TGTGCCAGTAGTACCCGGACAGGGACCTCCTATAATTCACCCCTCCACTTT
-	TRBV13	TRBJ2-4	-	CASSLGAGAKNIQYF	TGTGCCAGCAGCTTAGGGGCGGGGGCCAAAAACATTCAGTACTTC
once	TRBV5-6	TRBJ1-2	-	CASSLERDSYGYTF	TGTGCCAGCAGCTTGGAGAGGGATTCCTATGGCTACACCTTC
-	TRBV5-4	TRBJ1-2	-	CASSPDSPGQDYGYTF	TGTGCCAGCAGCCCCGACAGTCCGGGTCAGGACTATGGCTACACCTTC
-	TRBV19	TRBJ2-7	-	CATSQGRDYEQYF	TGTGCCACCTCCCAGGGCAGGGATTACGAGCAGTACTTC
-	TRBV6-5	TRBJ1-1	-	CASSYSNLGIEAFF	TGTGCCAGCAGTTACTCGAATTTGGGGATTGAAGCTTTCTTT
few	TRBV7-2	TRBJ2-5	-	CASSRPGPGQETQYF	TGTGCCAGCAGCAGGCCGGGCCCCGGGCAAGAGACCCAGTACTTC
-	TRBV6-1	TRBJ1-5	TRBD1	CASSDRQGRVNQPQHF	TGTGCCAGCAGTGACCGACAGGGGAGAGTCAATCAGCCCCAGCATTTT
-	TRBV5-5	TRBJ2-7	TRBD2	CASRPREALYYEQYF	TGTGCCAGCAGGCCACGGGAGGCCCTATACTACGAGCAGTACTTC
-	TRBV18	TRBJ2-5	-	CASSSGLNQETQYF	TGTGCCAGCTCATCGGGACTGAACCAAGAGACCCAGTACTTC
-	TRBV15	TRBJ1-1	-	CATSRDWGRGTEAFF	TGTGCCACCAGCAGAGATTGGGGTCGGGGCACTGAAGCTTTCTTT
-	TRBV6-5	TRBJ2-1	TRBD2	CASSAGLASYNEQFF	TGTGCCAGCAGTGCCGGACTAGCGTCCTACAATGAGCAGTTCTTC
few	TRBV5-4	TRBJ1-1	TRBD1	CASSLGQGGTEAFF	TGTGCCAGCAGCCTCGGACAGGGGGGCACTGAAGCTTTCTTT
-	TRBV6-5	TRBJ2-6	-	CASSYSSGSGANVLTF	TGTGCCAGCAGTTACTCATCAGGGTCTGGGGCCAACGTCCTGACTTTC
-	TRBV6-1	TRBJ1-1	-	CASEQTNTEAFF	TGTGCCAGCGAACAGACTAACACTGAAGCTTTCTTT
few	TRBV11-3	TRBJ2-2	-	CASSSRSIGGELFF	TGTGCCAGCAGCTCTCGTTCCATTGGCGGGGAGCTGTTTTTT
-	TRBV6-1	TRBJ2-5	TRBD2	CASSSGTSLETQYF	TGTGCCAGCAGTTCCGGGACTAGCCTAGAGACCCAGTACTTC